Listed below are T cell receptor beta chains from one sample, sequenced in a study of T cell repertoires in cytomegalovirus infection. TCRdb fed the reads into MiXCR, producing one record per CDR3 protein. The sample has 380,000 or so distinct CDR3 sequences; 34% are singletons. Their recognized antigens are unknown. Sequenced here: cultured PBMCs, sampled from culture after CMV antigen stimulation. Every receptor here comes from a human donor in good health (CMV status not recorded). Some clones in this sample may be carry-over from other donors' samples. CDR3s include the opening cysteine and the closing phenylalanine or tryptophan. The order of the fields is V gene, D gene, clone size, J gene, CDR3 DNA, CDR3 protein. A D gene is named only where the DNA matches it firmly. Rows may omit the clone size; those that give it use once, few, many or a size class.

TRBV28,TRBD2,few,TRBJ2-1,TGTGCCAGCAGTTCCCATTTGAGCGGGGTACCCCTCGCCTACAATGAGCAGTTCTTC,CASSSHLSGVPLAYNEQFF
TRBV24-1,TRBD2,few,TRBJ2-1,TGTGCCACCAGTACAACGGGAGGTCTCTACAATGAGCAGTTCTTC,CATSTTGGLYNEQFF
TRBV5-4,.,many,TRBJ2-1,TGTGCCAGCAGCCCTTCTATGTATCCCCATGAGCAGTTCTTC,CASSPSMYPHEQFF
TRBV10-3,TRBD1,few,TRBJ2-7,TGTGCCATCACCATACGGACAGGGCCTAGCGACTACGAGCAGTACTTC,CAITIRTGPSDYEQYF
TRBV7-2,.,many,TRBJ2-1,TGTGCCAGCAGCTTAACCATAGGGAGGGAGCAGTTCTTC,CASSLTIGREQFF
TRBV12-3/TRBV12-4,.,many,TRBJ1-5,TGTGCCAGCAGTCTTCCCAGGGAATATAGCAATCAGCCCCAGCATTTT,CASSLPREYSNQPQHF
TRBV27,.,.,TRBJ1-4,TGTGCCAGCAGAGGGGGGGGCGCCTTTGCAACTAATGAAAAACTGTTTTTT,CASRGGGAFATNEKLFF
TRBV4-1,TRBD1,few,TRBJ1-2,TGCGCCAGCAGCCAACTATCCCGGGACAGGGAAGGCTACACCTTC,CASSQLSRDREGYTF
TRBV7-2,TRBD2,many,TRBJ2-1,TGTGCCAGCAGCCTAGCGGGAGGCGACAATGAGCAGTTCTTC,CASSLAGGDNEQFF
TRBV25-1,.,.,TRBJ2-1,TGTGCCAGCGAGGGGGGTCGCGAGCGCTCCTACAATGAGCAGTTCTTC,CASEGGRERSYNEQFF
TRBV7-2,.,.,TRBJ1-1,TGTGCCAGCAGCGAGGGGACCTCGGCAGCTTTCTTT,CASSEGTSAAFF
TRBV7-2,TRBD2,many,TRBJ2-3,TGTGCCAGCAGCTTAGGGGCGGGAGTATCCCCAGATACGCAGTATTTT,CASSLGAGVSPDTQYF
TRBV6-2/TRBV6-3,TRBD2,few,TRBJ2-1,TGTGCCAGCAGTTACGCTTTATTAGCGGGAGGCGTAAATGAGCAGTTCTTC,CASSYALLAGGVNEQFF
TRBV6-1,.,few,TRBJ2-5,TGTGCCAGCACCATTAGTTCGGGGTCCGGGCAAGAGACCCAGTACTTC,CASTISSGSGQETQYF
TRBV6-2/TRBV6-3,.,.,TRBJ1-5,TGTGCCAGCAGTCTCCCCGGGGATCAGGCCCAGCATTTT,CASSLPGDQAQHF
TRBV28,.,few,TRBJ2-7,TGTGCCAGCACTTCAGGGGAGCCCTACGAGCAGTACTTC,CASTSGEPYEQYF
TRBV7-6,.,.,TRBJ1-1,TGTGCCAGCAGCTTAGAGGGGCTGGGTGCTTTCTTT,CASSLEGLGAFF
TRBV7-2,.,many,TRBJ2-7,TGTGCCAGCAGCTCCGATTACTTCTCCTACGAGCAGTACTTC,CASSSDYFSYEQYF
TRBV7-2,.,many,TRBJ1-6,TGTGCCAGCAGCTTAGGGAGGCGGGGGGATAATTCACCCCTCCACTTT,CASSLGRRGDNSPLHF
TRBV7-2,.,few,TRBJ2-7,TGTGCCAGCAGCTTTCGTAGGGACCACGAGCAGTACTTC,CASSFRRDHEQYF
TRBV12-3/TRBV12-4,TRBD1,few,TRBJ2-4,TGTGCCAGCAGCGGACAGGGTTCAAACATTCAGTACTTC,CASSGQGSNIQYF
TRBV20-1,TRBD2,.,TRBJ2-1,TGCAGTGCTAGAACACTAGCGGGAAACAATGAGCAGTTCTTC,CSARTLAGNNEQFF
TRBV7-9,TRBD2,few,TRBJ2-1,TGTGCCAGCAGCTTTGCGAGCGGGAGGGCCGGTGAGCAGTTCTTC,CASSFASGRAGEQFF
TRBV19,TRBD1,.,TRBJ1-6,TGTGCCAGTAGTGTAGCCGGGACAGGGTTTTTGTTTAAGAATTCACCCCTCCACTTT,CASSVAGTGFLFKNSPLHF
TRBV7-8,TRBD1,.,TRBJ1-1,TGTGCCAGCAGCCAGGGACAGGGGAACATGAACACTGAAGCTTTCTTT,CASSQGQGNMNTEAFF
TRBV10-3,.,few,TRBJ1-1,TGTGCCATCAGTCAAAATTTAGGAGGGAACACTGAAGCTTTCTTT,CAISQNLGGNTEAFF
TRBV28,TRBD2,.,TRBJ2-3,TGTGCCAGCAGTTTAGGGGACTATCCGCAGTATTTT,CASSLGDYPQYF
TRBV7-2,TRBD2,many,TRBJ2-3,TGTGCCAGCAGCTTAGAGGCTAGCGGGAAGTATACGCAGTATTTT,CASSLEASGKYTQYF
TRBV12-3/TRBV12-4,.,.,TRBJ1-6,TGTGCCAGCTGGGGGCGGGGGGGTAATTCACCCCTCCACTTT,CASWGRGGNSPLHF
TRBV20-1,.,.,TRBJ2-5,TGCAGTGCTGCAGGGGACACCCGGGTACAGACCCAGTACTTC,CSAAGDTRVQTQYF
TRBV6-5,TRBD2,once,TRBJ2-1,TGTGCCAGCAGCGCCCTGGGACTAGATTTAGACAATGAGCAGTTCTTC,CASSALGLDLDNEQFF
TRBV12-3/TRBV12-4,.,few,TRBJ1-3,TGTGCCAGCACCTATTCTGGAAACACCATATATTTT,CASTYSGNTIYF
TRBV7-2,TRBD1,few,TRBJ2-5,TGTGCCAGCAGCCTGAGGACAGGGGGTTCAGGGGAGACCCAGTACTTC,CASSLRTGGSGETQYF
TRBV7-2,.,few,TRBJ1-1,TGTGCCAGCAGCTTATTCCCCTCCCGGGGAATCAACACTGAAGCTTTCTTT,CASSLFPSRGINTEAFF
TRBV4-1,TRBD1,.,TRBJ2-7,TGCGCCAGCAGCCAAGATCAGGGGGCGGCATACGAGCAGTACTTC,CASSQDQGAAYEQYF
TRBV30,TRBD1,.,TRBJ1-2,TGTGCCTGGAGCCGGGACAGACCGTATGGCTACACCTTC,CAWSRDRPYGYTF
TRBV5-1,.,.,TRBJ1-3,TGCGCCAGCAGTTCGGACGGCAGCTCTGGAAACACCATATATTTT,CASSSDGSSGNTIYF
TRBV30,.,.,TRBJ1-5,TGTGCCTGGAGCGCGGACAGTACCTATCAGCCCCAGCATTTT,CAWSADSTYQPQHF
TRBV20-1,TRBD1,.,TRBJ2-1,TGCAGTGCTAGAGATCCGGGGACAGAATACAATGAGCAGTTCTTC,CSARDPGTEYNEQFF
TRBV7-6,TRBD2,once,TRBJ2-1,TGTGCCAGCAGCTTAGAGTCTAGCGGGAGTTACGATGAGCAGTTCTTC,CASSLESSGSYDEQFF
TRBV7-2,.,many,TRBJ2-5,TGTGCCAGCAGCTTGAGGGGACGCTCCTTGATTGAGACCCAGTACTTC,CASSLRGRSLIETQYF
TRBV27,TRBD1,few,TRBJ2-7,TGTGCCAGCAGTGCGACAGGGGGAGGGGGCTACGAGCAGTACTTC,CASSATGGGGYEQYF
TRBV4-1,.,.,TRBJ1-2,TGCGCCAGCAGCCAAGATGACAGAAGCTATGGCTACACCTTC,CASSQDDRSYGYTF
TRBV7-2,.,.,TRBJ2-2,TGTGCCAGCAGCACCGAAACCCTGCGGGCGTCGACCGGGGAGCTGTTTTTT,CASSTETLRASTGELFF
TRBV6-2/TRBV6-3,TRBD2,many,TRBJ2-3,TGTGCCATCGGGAGGGCCTCTAAGACAGATACGCAGTATTTT,CAIGRASKTDTQYF
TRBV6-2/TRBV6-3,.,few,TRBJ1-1,TGTGCCAGCAGTCGCTATTTGAACACTGAAGCTTTCTTT,CASSRYLNTEAFF
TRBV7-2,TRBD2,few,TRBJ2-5,TGTGCCAGCAGGCCCGGCGTGGGAGGACTAGCGGGGAACCAAGAGACCCAGTACTTC,CASRPGVGGLAGNQETQYF
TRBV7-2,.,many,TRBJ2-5,TGTGCCAGCGGGAAACGGTGGGAGACCCAGTACTTC,CASGKRWETQYF
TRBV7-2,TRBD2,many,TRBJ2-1,TGTGCCAGCAGCTTCGGTAGCGGGATCGTGAGGGGGACTAGGAATGAGCAGTTCTTC,CASSFGSGIVRGTRNEQFF